What follows are 14 T cell receptor beta chains derived from one specimen sequenced in a study of regulatory T cells in long-lasting Graves disease. Time point given: persistent/refractory GD, antithyroid drugs over 5 years with positive TRAb. PBMC RNA was the source of the TCR library. In building TCR beta libraries, iRepertoire HTBI primers were used together with Arm-PCR of CDR3 regions. Via MiXCR, TCRdb re-called the multiplex PCR reads, giving one row per CDR3 protein. The sample has around 450,000 distinct CDR3 sequences; 20% to 25% are singletons. The sample in question was peripheral blood mononuclear cells (PBMCs), obtained when the disease was refractory, from a patient treated with antithyroid drugs. The receptors come from a female donor with Graves disease.

In this sample, this clonotype turned up many times. V gene TRBV6-1 combines with J gene TRBJ2-7, with 11 bases identical to TRBD1. Germline V CDR1 and CDR2: MNHNS, SASEGT. The CDR3 length is 14 residues. V was pared by 7 bases and J by 4 bases, with 6 bases of the junction left unmatched. CDR3 loop: CASKGDRGEYEQYF. The CDR3 nucleotides read TGTGCCAGCAAGGGGGACAGGGGGGAATACGAGCAGTACTTC.

Here the CDR3 DNA reads TGTGCCAGCAGCCAAGGACCCGGTGTCAGGATCTATGGCTACACCTTC. As protein: CASSQGPGVRIYGYTF. The V and J genes are TRBV3-1 and TRBJ1-2; D ambiguous. Trimming pared 1 base from V and 4 bases from J, leaving 16 bases between. The germline V gene encodes CDR1 LGHDT and CDR2 YNNKEL (reference sequence). The CDR3 extends over 16 amino acids.

This clonotype was observed many times. The chain uses TRBV2 and TRBJ1-5, with D possibly being TRBD1 (5 bases). In germline, CDR1 is SNHLY, CDR2 FYNNEI. The CDR3 has 14 residues. Trimming stripped 5 bases from V and 5 bases from J, with 13 bases between. CDR3 nucleotides: TGTGCCAGCAGTCCCGGGACGGTAGATCAGCCCCAGCATTTT. Translated, it gives CASSPGTVDQPQHF.

This clonotype has a count of ten or more. The rearrangement uses TRBV12-3 or TRBV12-4 and TRBJ2-7, with TRBD1 identical over 7 bases. V lost 5 bases to trimming and J lost 9 bases; unmatched junction nucleotides: 10. The CDR3 spans 13 residues. CDR3 loop: CASSQGQENRQYF. The CDR3 coding sequence is TGTGCCAGCAGTCAAGGACAGGAAAACAGGCAGTACTTC.

This clonotype occurred a few times. V and J are TRBV19 and TRBJ1-1; a possible D gene is TRBD1 (5 bases). Germline-derived CDR1 and CDR2 are LNHDA and SQIVND (reference sequence). The CDR3 loop spans 14 amino acids. The germline V and J ends were trimmed by 3 bases and 4 bases, with 12 bases remaining between them. The CDR3 nucleotides read TGTGCCAGTAGTATCGGGGGTAGACCCACTGAAGCTTTCTTT. It codes for CASSIGGRPTEAFF.

This clonotype was recorded at least ten times. The V gene is TRBV20-1, the J gene TRBJ2-5, with 8 bases lining up with TRBD1. The ends lost 6 bases at V and 4 bases at J; junction bases unmatched: 4. This CDR3 has 12 amino acids. Per the germline V gene, CDR1 is DFQATT and CDR2 is SNEGSKA (reference sequence). The CDR3 here is CSAGQGAETQYF. In DNA form, the CDR3 reads TGCAGTGCGGGGCAGGGGGCAGAGACCCAGTACTTC.

The chain couples TRBV7-9 to TRBJ1-5, with 7 positions matching TRBD1. Germline-derived CDR1 and CDR2 are SEHNR and FQNEAQ (reference sequence). The CDR3 loop spans 14 amino acids. V shed 5 bases, J shed 7 bases, and the junction held 8 bases outside the gene matches. This CDR3 is CASSEDRVWQPQHF. The CDR3, as DNA: TGTGCCAGCAGCGAAGACAGGGTATGGCAGCCCCAGCATTTT.

The rearrangement uses TRBV29-1 and TRBJ2-7; D remains unclear. V was trimmed by 5 bases and J by 3 bases, leaving 11 bases between them. The V gene's germline CDR1 is SQVTM and CDR2 ANQGSEA. CDR3 length: 12 residues. This CDR3 is CSVIGSSYEQYF. CDR3 nucleotide sequence: TGCAGCGTTATCGGTAGCAGCTACGAGCAGTACTTC.

This clonotype was counted between two and nine times. CDR3 sequence (DNA): TGCGCCAGCAGATCAGGGACAGGGAGAGCAGAGACCCAGTACTTC. Translation gives CASRSGTGRAETQYF. J is TRBJ2-5 and V is TRBV5-1, with 9 bases matching TRBD1. From germline, CDR1 is SGHRS and CDR2 YFSETQ. The ends lost 5 bases at V and 4 bases at J; junction bases unmatched: 9. The CDR3 has 15 residues.

This clonotype was picked up a small number of times. The chain couples TRBV6-9 to TRBJ1-3; 7 bases match TRBD1. The CDR3 is 15 residues long. Germline loops: CDR1 MNHGY, CDR2 SVAAGI. After removal of 4 bases from V and 4 bases from J, the junction contained 7 bases not matched to a gene. The DNA of the CDR3 is TGTGCCAGCAGTTCGATACCGGGACAGGGAAACACCATATATTTT. It codes for CASSSIPGQGNTIYF.

This clonotype appeared many times. The chain carries TRBV2 and TRBJ1-1; maybe TRBD1 (5 bases). CDR3 length: 13 residues. Germline V CDR1 and CDR2: SNHLY, FYNNEI. The germline V and J ends were trimmed by 7 bases and 6 bases, with 15 bases remaining between them. CDR3 coding DNA: TGTGCCAGCAACCTTGACAGAAGCCCTGAAGCTTTCTTT. This sequence encodes CASNLDRSPEAFF.

This clonotype has ten or more counts. The V call is TRBV27, the J call TRBJ2-6, with TRBD1 matching over 9 bases. This CDR3 has 20 amino acids. Unmatched junction bases numbered 13, after V lost 4 bases and J lost 0 bases. From germline, CDR1 is MNHEY and CDR2 SMNVEV (reference sequence). CDR3 residues: CASSWITGTGIPSGANVLTF. The CDR3 coding sequence is TGTGCCAGCAGTTGGATAACCGGGACAGGGATCCCCTCTGGGGCCAACGTCCTGACTTTC.

There are many counts of this clonotype. This chain joins TRBV5-6 and TRBJ1-2; 8 bases align to TRBD1. This CDR3 has 15 residues. J lost 6 bases, V lost 0 bases, and 7 bases had no gene match. The germline V gene has CDR1 SGHDT and CDR2 YYEEEE. The CDR3 here is CASSLVWTGRNGYTF. The CDR3 nucleotides read TGTGCCAGCAGCTTGGTTTGGACAGGGCGGAATGGCTACACCTTC.

The CDR3 sequence is CASSPQADRVVLTGYEQYF. The CDR3 coding sequence is TGTGCCAGCAGTCCCCAGGCCGACAGAGTAGTCCTTACGGGATACGAGCAGTACTTC. The chain is built from TRBV3-1 and TRBJ2-7; D is tentatively TRBD1 or TRBD2 (5 bases each). Germline V gene sequence: CDR1 LGHDT, CDR2 YNNKEL (reference sequence). V was cut by 6 bases and J by 4 bases, with 31 bases left in between. The CDR3 spans 19 residues.